This T cell receptor beta chain came from a study of T-cell reconstitution after alpha-beta-depleted transplantation in children. During its preparation, the TCRbeta library received unique molecular identifiers. TCRdb ran MiXCR on the PCR reads and lists one entry per CDR3 protein. Here the sample spans more than 150,000 distinct CDR3 sequences, about 6.3% being singletons. Per the germline V gene, CDR1 is SGHRS and CDR2 is YFSETQ. CDR3 length equals 15 residues. V lost 0 bases, J lost 1 base, and 2 bases stayed unmatched. There are many counts of this clonotype. Here the sequenced sample was PBMCs from the stem cell graft donor, taken from the stem cell graft. This clonotype was obtained from a human donor who donated a stem cell graft to a child with Wiskott-Aldrich syndrome. The chain has TRBV5-1 and TRBJ2-3; TRBD1 aligns across 7 bases. The CDR3 DNA reads as TGCGCCAGCAGCTTGGATGGGACAGGCACAGATACGCAGTATTTT. It is translated as CASSLDGTGTDTQYF.